The rows below give T cell receptor beta chains drawn from one sample of a study of T cell responses to AZD1222 COVID-19 vaccine. Only in-frame clones appear in the TCRdb table, and some are missing; sequencing was by immunoSEQ multiplex PCR. Of 80,000 to 130,000 clones in the sample, 85% to 90% are singletons; the top ten hold 3% to 4%. The sequencing here drew on peripheral blood, taken on day 0 of AZD1222 vaccination. These receptors originate from an adult in good health. CDR3s include the opening cysteine and the closing phenylalanine or tryptophan. D genes are given only for firm matches. The listing skips clone size in some rows; elsewhere it reads once, few, many or a size class.

TRBV11-2,NA,NA,TRBJ1-3,TGTGCCAGCAGCCCCCTCCGCAATATGAACTCTGGAAACACCATATATTTT,CASSPLRNMNSGNTIYF
TRBV18,NA,NA,TRBJ1-2,TGTGCCAGCTCATCGGGGGACATCTGGGGCTACACCTTC,CASSSGDIWGYTF
TRBV5-4,few,NA,TRBJ1-2,TGTGCCAGCAGCTTGGAGTTAGCGGGGAATGGCTACACCTTC,CASSLELAGNGYTF
TRBV4-3,NA,NA,TRBJ1-1,TGCGCCAGCAGCCAAGCTTGGGGCCTGGGTTATGGCACTGAAGCTTTCTTT,CASSQAWGLGYGTEAFF
TRBV5-1,NA,TRBD1,TRBJ1-2,TGCGCCAGCAGCTCTGACGGACAGGGCCGAGGCTACACCTTC,CASSSDGQGRGYTF
TRBV9,NA,TRBD1,TRBJ2-2,TGTGCCAGCAGCGTCCTCGGACAGGCAAACACCGGGGAGCTGTTTTTT,CASSVLGQANTGELFF
TRBV5-1,once,TRBD1,TRBJ2-1,TGCGCCAGCAGCTTTAGGGGGACAGGGGTCTACAATGAGCAGTTCTTC,CASSFRGTGVYNEQFF
TRBV5-1,NA,TRBD2,TRBJ2-5,TGCGCCAGCAGCCCAGGACTAGCGGGGGGTAAGGAGGAAGAGACCCAGTACTTC,CASSPGLAGGKEEETQYF
TRBV19,NA,NA,TRBJ1-6,TGTGCCAGTAGTATAGGGCGCGAGCGGTGGTCACCCCTCCACTTT,CASSIGRERWSPLHF
TRBV4-2,NA,NA,TRBJ2-1,TGTGCCAGCAGCCAATCCCGGGACGTGATTTTCTTC,CASSQSRDVIFF
TRBV27,NA,NA,TRBJ1-6,TGTGCCAGCAGTTTATCGCGGGGGGGAAATATTTCACCCCTCCACTTT,CASSLSRGGNISPLHF
TRBV6-5,NA,NA,TRBJ2-7,TGTGCCAGCAGTTACGGACAGTCCTACGAGCAGTACTTC,CASSYGQSYEQYF
TRBV15,NA,NA,TRBJ1-6,TGTGCCACCTCTTGGTCTGGACAGAATTCACCCCTCCACTTT,CATSWSGQNSPLHF
TRBV19,NA,TRBD1,TRBJ1-2,TGTGCCACCCGAATTGACAGGGGGCACGATGGCTACACCTTC,CATRIDRGHDGYTF
TRBV20-1,NA,NA,TRBJ1-2,TGCAGTCACCGGGGGCGGGATGGCTACACCTTC,CSHRGRDGYTF
TRBV5-1,NA,NA,TRBJ1-5,TGCGCCAGCAGCTTGGGGGCTAATCAGCCCCAGCATTTT,CASSLGANQPQHF
TRBV4-1,NA,NA,TRBJ1-5,TGCGCCAGCAGCCCCTGGACAGCTAGCAATCAGCCCCAGCATTTT,CASSPWTASNQPQHF
TRBV7-2,NA,NA,TRBJ2-4,TGTGCCAGCAGCGCAGACAGAAAACACATTCAGTACTTC,CASSADRKHIQYF
TRBV6-2/TRBV6-3,NA,NA,TRBJ1-1,TGTGCCAGCAGCCTAGGGACTGAAGCTTTCTTT,CASSLGTEAFF
TRBV28,NA,TRBD1,TRBJ1-1,TGTGCCAGCAGTCCATGGACAGGGGGCTACACTGAAGCTTTCTTT,CASSPWTGGYTEAFF
TRBV4-1,NA,TRBD1,TRBJ2-3,TGCGCCAGCAGCCAAGCTGTTCCGGGACAGGGACCCACAGATACGCAGTATTTT,CASSQAVPGQGPTDTQYF
TRBV5-6,NA,TRBD1,TRBJ1-1,TGTGCCAGCAGCCTATTTACAGGGGCCTTGAACACTGAAGCTTTCTTT,CASSLFTGALNTEAFF
TRBV6-6,NA,NA,TRBJ1-4,TGTGCCAGCAGTTACAGGGGGAAAGATGAAAAACTGTTTTTT,CASSYRGKDEKLFF
TRBV29-1,NA,TRBD2,TRBJ2-1,TGCAGCGTTGAGGGACTAACTAGCGGGGGGGCGACCTGGGAGCAGTTCTTC,CSVEGLTSGGATWEQFF
TRBV18,NA,NA,TRBJ2-7,TGTGCCAGCTCACCTTCCAGGGATACCTACGAGCAGTACTTC,CASSPSRDTYEQYF
TRBV28,few,NA,TRBJ1-2,TGTGCCAGCAGTTTAGCAGGGACCTATGGCTACACCTTC,CASSLAGTYGYTF
TRBV6-5,NA,NA,TRBJ1-1,TGTGCCTCGTTACGCGCCAGAAGAGGCTACACTGAAGCTTTCTTT,CASLRARRGYTEAFF
TRBV7-3,NA,TRBD1,TRBJ2-7,TGTGCCAGCAGCCCACAGGGGACAGGCTCCTACGAGCAGTACTTC,CASSPQGTGSYEQYF